Sequencing of this T cell receptor (beta chain) was carried out in a study of T cell responses to AZD1222 COVID-19 vaccine. Generated by immunoSEQ multiplex PCR, the TCRdb table keeps only in-frame clones and is missing some. This table has fewer than 150,000 clones, approximately 89% appearing once. CDR3 size: 18 residues. Germline V CDR1 and CDR2: LGHNA, YNFKEQ. V was cut by 2 bases and J by 8 bases, with 24 bases left in between. The material was peripheral blood, obtained on day 0 of AZD1222 vaccination. This sequence joins TRBV4-2 and TRBJ2-2; D may be TRBD2 (5 bases). The receptor comes from an adult in good health. CDR3 sequence (DNA): TGTGCCAGCAGCCAACAGAAAGTGCCGGGAAATAAAATAGGGGAGCTGTTTTTT. Translated, it gives CASSQQKVPGNKIGELFF.